This T cell receptor (beta chain) was captured by sequencing in a study of blood T cell repertoires in COVID-19. Study details: The origin of the acute and convalescent COVID-19 samples was the United States, Italy and Spain.

The sample holds a few counts of this clone. As processed by the authors: Amplification of reference gene primers provided the estimated nucleated cell counts. Clones were read by immunoSEQ multiplex PCR, and TCRdb kept only the in-frame ones, dropping some. Clone size and V and J calls were adopted from that table, with D and trimming inferred from the DNA. The sample lists approximately 220,000 clones, around 88% occurring once. This CDR3 contains 16 residues. Trimming pared 0 bases from V and 3 bases from J, leaving 15 bases between. Germline V gene lookup returns CDR1 SGHNT and CDR2 YYREEE (reference sequence).

The genes are TRBV5-4 and TRBJ1-1; maybe TRBD1 (5 bases). The sequence was obtained from a woman aged 45 to 65 with acute or convalescent COVID-19. Sequences were obtained from peripheral blood. This chain's CDR3 is CASSLGGRVGDTEAFF. In DNA, the CDR3 is TGTGCCAGCAGCTTGGGCGGCAGAGTAGGGGACACTGAAGCTTTCTTT.